This T cell receptor beta chain was identified in a study of T cells in Graves' hyperthyroidism and ophthalmopathy. Amplified TCR beta CDR3 regions derived from RNA transcripts. Carried out on the TCR CDR3, a first-round RT-PCR used the HTBI primer set. TCRdb ran MiXCR on the multiplex PCR reads and lists one entry per CDR3 protein. The data show 550,000 to 600,000 distinct CDR3 sequences, 16% seen once. The CDR3 length is 12 residues. CDR1 DFQATT and CDR2 SNEGSKA come from the germline V gene (reference sequence). V lost 3 bases, J lost 4 bases, and 10 bases lay in between. This clonotype has a count of ten or more.

The sequence came from a woman in her late teens or twenties with Graves' hyperthyroidism. Sequenced: blood. The V gene is TRBV20-1, the J gene TRBJ2-7, with D perhaps TRBD1 (6 bases). CDR3 sequence: CSASQTGYEQYF. In DNA, the CDR3 is TGCAGTGCTAGTCAAACAGGGTACGAGCAGTACTTC.